This record concerns one TCR beta chain sequence. Using a J-beta primer mix together with a sample-barcoded 5' primer, a second PCR was run for about 6 to 12 cycles. All samples gave at least 3 million CDR3-containing paired-end reads. TCRdb reprocessed the 5' RACE reads via MiXCR and lists one record per CDR3 protein. Of about 2 million distinct CDR3 sequences listed, about 49% are singletons. The sample originates from a study of blood T cells in healthy people across ages. The receptor comes from a woman between 35 and 50 years old in good health. Source material: blood.

CDR3 sequence: CSARGAGGGYSTDTQYF. DNA for the CDR3: TGCAGTGCTAGAGGAGCGGGGGGGGGATATAGCACAGATACGCAGTATTTT. The rearrangement links TRBV20-1 to TRBJ2-3, with 10 bases matching TRBD2. Trimming at V came to 1 base and at J to 0 bases, leaving 7 bases not matched to a gene. The CDR3 spans 17 residues. Germline V lookup: CDR1 DFQATT, CDR2 SNEGSKA (reference sequence).